What follows describes a single T cell receptor (beta chain). Trimming stripped 0 bases from V and 4 bases from J, with 9 bases between. Germline loops: CDR1 KGHSH, CDR2 LQKENI. The CDR3 spans 14 residues. The data were obtained in a study of T cell responses to AZD1222 COVID-19 vaccine. Assay: immunoSEQ multiplex PCR; the TCRdb copy retains only in-frame clones and omits some. This sample has 100,000 to 150,000 clones; over 90% occur once, and the top ten carry 5% to 7%. Sequencing used peripheral blood, obtained on day 0 of AZD1222 vaccination. The V call is TRBV18, the J call TRBJ1-2; no clear D. The origin of this receptor is an adult in good health. The DNA of the CDR3 is TGTGCCAGCTCACCACCTGGCAGGACCTATGGCTACACCTTC. Translated: CASSPPGRTYGYTF.